A single sample is the source of the 3 T cell receptor beta chains below, sequenced in a study of cytomegalovirus exposure and HLA in healthy donors. The PCR had 60 Vbeta and 13 Jbeta primers. Assay used: immunoSEQ multiplex PCR; TCRdb lists only in-frame clones, some missing. The data show some 130,000 clones, less than 80% seen once. Specimen: PBMCs. Every receptor here comes from a man aged 35 to 55 in good health and CMV-seropositive.

This clone was observed a handful of times. The genes are TRBV18 and TRBJ2-3, with D possibly matching TRBD1 (6 bases). CDR1 is KGHSH and CDR2 is LQKENI in the germline V gene. The V end was cut by 3 bases, the J end by 5 bases, with 9 bases between. The CDR3 is 13 amino acids. CDR3 residues: CASSPGQQDTQYF. CDR3 sequence (DNA): TGTGCCAGCTCACCTGGACAGCAAGATACGCAGTATTTT. Full variable domain (remainder filled in from reference TRBV18 and TRBJ2-3): NAGVMQNPRHLVRRRGQEARLRCSPMKGHSHVYWYRQLPEEGLKFMVYLQKENIIDESGMPKERFSAEFPKEGPSILRIQQVVRGDSAAYFCASSPGQQDTQYFGPGTRLTVL.

The chain carries TRBV10-3 and TRBJ1-3; D is possibly TRBD1 (6 bases). The CDR3 totals 15 residues. V was trimmed by 3 bases and J by 0 bases, leaving 9 bases between them. CDR1 ENHRY and CDR2 SYGVKD come from the germline V gene. CDR3 nucleotide sequence: TGTGCCATCAGTGATGGGGACAACTCTGGAAACACCATATATTTT. This codes for CAISDGDNSGNTIYF.

The CDR3 loop is CSVHRGYEQYF. CDR3 DNA: TGCAGCGTTCATAGGGGGTACGAGCAGTACTTC. V gene TRBV29-1 combines with J gene TRBJ2-7; D is perhaps TRBD1 (6 bases). This CDR3 is built from 11 residues. The V end lost 5 bases, the J end lost 4 bases, and 9 bases lay between the germline ends. Germline loops: CDR1 SQVTM, CDR2 ANQGSEA.